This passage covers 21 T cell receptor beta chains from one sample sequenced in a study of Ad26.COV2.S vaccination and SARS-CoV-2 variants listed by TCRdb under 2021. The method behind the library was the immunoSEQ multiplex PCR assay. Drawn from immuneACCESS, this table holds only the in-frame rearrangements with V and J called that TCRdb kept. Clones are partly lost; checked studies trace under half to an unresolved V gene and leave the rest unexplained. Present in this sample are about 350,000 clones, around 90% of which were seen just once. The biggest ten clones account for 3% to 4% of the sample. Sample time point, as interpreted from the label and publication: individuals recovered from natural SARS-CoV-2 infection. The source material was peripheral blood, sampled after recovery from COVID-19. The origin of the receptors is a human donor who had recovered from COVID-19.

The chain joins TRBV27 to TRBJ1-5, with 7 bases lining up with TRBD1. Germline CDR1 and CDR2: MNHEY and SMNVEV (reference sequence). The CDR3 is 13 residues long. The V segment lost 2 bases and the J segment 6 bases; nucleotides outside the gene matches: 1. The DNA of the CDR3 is TGTGCCAGCAGTTTAAACAGGGGTCAGCCCCAGCATTTT. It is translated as CASSLNRGQPQHF.

The CDR3 DNA follows: TGTGCCACCCTAGATTTGACTAGCGTGAACACCGGGGAGCTGTTTTTT. Residues: CATLDLTSVNTGELFF. The gene calls are TRBV10-3 and TRBJ2-2; the match to TRBD2 covers 8 bases. Germline-derived CDR1 and CDR2 are ENHRY and SYGVKD. The CDR3 runs 16 residues. The V and J ends lost 10 bases and 1 base, in that order; junction bases with no gene match: 11.

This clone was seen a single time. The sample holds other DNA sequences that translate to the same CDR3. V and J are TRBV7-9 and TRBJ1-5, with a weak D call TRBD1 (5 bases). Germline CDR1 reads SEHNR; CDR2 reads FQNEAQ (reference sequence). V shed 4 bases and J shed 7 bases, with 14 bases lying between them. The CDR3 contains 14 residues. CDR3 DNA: TGTGCCAGCAGCTCGACGGGGGGAGGACAGCCCCAGCATTTT. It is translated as CASSSTGGGQPQHF.

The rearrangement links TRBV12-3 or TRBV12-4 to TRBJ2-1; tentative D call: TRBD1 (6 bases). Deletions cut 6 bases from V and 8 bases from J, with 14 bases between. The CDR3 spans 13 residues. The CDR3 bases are TGTGCCAGCAGGAATTTACAGGGCCATGAGCAGTTCTTC. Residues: CASRNLQGHEQFF.

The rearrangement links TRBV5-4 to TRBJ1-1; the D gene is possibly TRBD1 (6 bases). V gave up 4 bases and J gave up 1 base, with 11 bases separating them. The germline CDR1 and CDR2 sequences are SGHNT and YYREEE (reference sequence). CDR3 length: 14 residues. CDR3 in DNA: TGTGCCAGCAGCCCTGGACAGCAGAACACTGAAGCTTTCTTT. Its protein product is CASSPGQQNTEAFF.

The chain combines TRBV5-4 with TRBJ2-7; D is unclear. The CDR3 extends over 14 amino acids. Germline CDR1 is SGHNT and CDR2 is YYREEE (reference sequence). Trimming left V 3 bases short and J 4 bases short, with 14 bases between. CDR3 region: CASSYTPSSYEQYF. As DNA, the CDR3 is TGTGCCAGCAGCTATACCCCTAGTAGTTACGAGCAGTACTTC.

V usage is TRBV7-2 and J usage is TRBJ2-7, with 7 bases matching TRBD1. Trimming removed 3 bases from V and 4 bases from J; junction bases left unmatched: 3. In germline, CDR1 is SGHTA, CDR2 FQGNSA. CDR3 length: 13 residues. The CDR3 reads CASSFSRGYEQYF. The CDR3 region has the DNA TGTGCCAGCAGCTTTTCCAGGGGGTACGAGCAGTACTTC.

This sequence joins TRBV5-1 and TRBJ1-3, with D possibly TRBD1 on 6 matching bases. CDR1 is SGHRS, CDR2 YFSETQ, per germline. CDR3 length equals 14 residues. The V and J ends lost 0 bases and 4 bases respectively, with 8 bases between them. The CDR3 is CASSLDRVGNTIYF. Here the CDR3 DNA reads TGCGCCAGCAGCTTGGACAGGGTAGGAAACACCATATATTTT.

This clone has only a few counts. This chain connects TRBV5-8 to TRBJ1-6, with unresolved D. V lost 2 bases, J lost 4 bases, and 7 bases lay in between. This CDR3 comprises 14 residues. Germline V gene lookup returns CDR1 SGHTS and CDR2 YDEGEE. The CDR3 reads CASSFKGYNSPLHF. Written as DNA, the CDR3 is TGTGCCAGCAGCTTTAAGGGATATAATTCACCCCTCCACTTT.

CDR3 sequence (DNA): TGTGCCAGCAACCGGGACAGCGGTAGAGTTAATTCACCCCTCCACTTT. Its translation is CASNRDSGRVNSPLHF. The chain couples TRBV2 to TRBJ1-6, with 7 positions matching TRBD1. The trim removed 7 bases at V and 6 bases at J, leaving 12 bases unmatched. Germline CDR1 reads SNHLY; CDR2 reads FYNNEI. The CDR3 is 16 amino acids. Full variable domain (rest looked up from reference TRBV2 and TRBJ1-6): EPEVTQTPSHQVTQMGQEVILRCVPISNHLYFYWYRQILGQKVEFLVSFYNNEISEKSEIFDDQFSVERPDGSNFTLKIRSTKLEDSAMYFCASNRDSGRVNSPLHFGNGTRLTVT.

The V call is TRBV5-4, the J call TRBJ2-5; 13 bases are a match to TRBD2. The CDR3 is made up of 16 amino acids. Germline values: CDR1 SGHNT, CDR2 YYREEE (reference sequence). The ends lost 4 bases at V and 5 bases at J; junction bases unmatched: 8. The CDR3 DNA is TGTGCCAGCAGCACCCGGACTAGCGGGGGTGGGGAGACCCAGTACTTC. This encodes CASSTRTSGGGETQYF.

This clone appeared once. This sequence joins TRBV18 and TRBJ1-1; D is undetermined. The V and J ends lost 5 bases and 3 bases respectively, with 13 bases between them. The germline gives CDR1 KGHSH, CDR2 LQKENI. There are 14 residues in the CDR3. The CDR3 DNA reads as TGTGCCAGCTCATCGATGAGGGAACACACTGAAGCTTTCTTT. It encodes CASSSMREHTEAFF.

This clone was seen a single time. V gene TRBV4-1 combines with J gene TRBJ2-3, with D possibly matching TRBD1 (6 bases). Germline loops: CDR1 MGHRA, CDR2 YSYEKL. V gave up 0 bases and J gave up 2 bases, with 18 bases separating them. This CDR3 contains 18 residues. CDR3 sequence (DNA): TGCGCCAGCAGCCAAGATCCGAAGGGGGTCGACGTCACAGATACGCAGTATTTT. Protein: CASSQDPKGVDVTDTQYF.

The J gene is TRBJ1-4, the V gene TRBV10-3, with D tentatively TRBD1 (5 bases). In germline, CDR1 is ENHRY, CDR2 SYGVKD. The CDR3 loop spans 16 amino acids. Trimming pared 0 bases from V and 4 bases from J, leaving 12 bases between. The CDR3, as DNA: TGTGCCATCAGTGAGTCAAAGGGGCAGGTTAATGAAAAACTGTTTTTT. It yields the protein CAISESKGQVNEKLFF.

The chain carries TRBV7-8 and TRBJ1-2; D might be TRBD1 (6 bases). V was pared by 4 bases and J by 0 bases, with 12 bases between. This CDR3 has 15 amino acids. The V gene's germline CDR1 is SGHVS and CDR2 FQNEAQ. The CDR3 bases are TGTGCCAGCAGCTCGCAACAGGGCTCTAACTATGGCTACACCTTC. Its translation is CASSSQQGSNYGYTF.

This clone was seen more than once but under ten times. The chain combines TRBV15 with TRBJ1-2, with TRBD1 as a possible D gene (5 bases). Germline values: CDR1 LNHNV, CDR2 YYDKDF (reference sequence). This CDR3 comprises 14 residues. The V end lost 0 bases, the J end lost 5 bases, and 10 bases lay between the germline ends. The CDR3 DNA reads TGTGCCACCAGCAGAGAAAGGGGAGAGTATGGCTACACCTTC. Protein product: CATSRERGEYGYTF.

The CDR3 protein is CASSILASGTYEQYF. The CDR3 DNA is TGTGCCAGTAGTATATTGGCTAGCGGCACCTACGAGCAGTACTTC. V and J are TRBV19 and TRBJ2-7; TRBD2 matches 7 bases. The trim removed 2 bases at V and 2 bases at J, leaving 6 bases unmatched. The CDR3 runs 15 residues. Germline V lookup: CDR1 LNHDA, CDR2 SQIVND (reference sequence).

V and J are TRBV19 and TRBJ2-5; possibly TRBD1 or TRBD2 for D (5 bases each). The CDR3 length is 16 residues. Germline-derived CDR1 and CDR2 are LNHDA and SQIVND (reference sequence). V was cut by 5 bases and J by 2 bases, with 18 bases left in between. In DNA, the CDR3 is TGTGCCAGTAGTCCCGGGGAGACAGCAAGACAAGAGACCCAGTACTTC. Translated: CASSPGETARQETQYF.

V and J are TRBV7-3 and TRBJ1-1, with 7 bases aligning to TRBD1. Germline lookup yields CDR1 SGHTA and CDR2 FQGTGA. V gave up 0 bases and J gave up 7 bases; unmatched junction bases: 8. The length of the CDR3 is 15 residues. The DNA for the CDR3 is TGTGCCAGCAGCTTAACGCCCATTCAGGGGGTTGAAGCTTTCTTT. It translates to CASSLTPIQGVEAFF.

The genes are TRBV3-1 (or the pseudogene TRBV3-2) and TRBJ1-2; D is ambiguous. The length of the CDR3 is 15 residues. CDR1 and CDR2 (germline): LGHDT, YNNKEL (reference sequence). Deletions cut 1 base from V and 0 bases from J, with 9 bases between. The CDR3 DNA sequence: TGTGCCAGCAGCCAAGGCCGCGGACCTAACTATGGCTACACCTTC. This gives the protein CASSQGRGPNYGYTF.

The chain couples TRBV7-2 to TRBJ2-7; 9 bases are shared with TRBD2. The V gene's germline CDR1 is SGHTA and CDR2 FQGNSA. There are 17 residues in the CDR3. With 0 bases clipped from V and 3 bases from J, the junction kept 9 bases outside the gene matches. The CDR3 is CASSLAGSGGFHYEQYF. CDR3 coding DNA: TGTGCCAGCAGCTTAGCGGGTAGCGGGGGTTTCCACTACGAGCAGTACTTC.